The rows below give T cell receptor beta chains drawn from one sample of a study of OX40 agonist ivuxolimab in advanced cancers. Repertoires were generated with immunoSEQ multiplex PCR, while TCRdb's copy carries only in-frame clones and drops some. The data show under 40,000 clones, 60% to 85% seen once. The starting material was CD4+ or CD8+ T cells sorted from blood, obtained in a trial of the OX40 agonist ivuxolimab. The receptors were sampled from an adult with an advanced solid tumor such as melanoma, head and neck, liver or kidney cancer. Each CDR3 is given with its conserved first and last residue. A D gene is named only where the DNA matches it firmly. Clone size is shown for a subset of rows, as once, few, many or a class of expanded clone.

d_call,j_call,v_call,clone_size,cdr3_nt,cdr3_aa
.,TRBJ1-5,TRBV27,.,TGTGCCAGCACCCCCCGGTGGAGTAGGGATAGCAATCAGCCCCAGCATTTT,CASTPRWSRDSNQPQHF
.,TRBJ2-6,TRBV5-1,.,TGCGCCAGCGACGAAGGTTCTGGGGCCAACGTCCTGACTTTC,CASDEGSGANVLTF
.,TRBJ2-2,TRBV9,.,TGTGCCAGCAGGAATGTTCGGGGGCCCATTTTT,CASRNVRGPIF
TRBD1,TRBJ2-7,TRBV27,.,TGTGCCAGCAGTTTGATCGAGGGGGCCAAGGAGCAGTACTTC,CASSLIEGAKEQYF
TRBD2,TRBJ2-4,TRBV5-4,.,TGTGCCAGCAGCTTGGTGAGGGGAACTAGCGGGATTATAGCCAAAAACATTCAGTACTTC,CASSLVRGTSGIIAKNIQYF
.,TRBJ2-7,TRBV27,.,TGTGCCAGCACCCCCGGGCAGGGCTACGAGCAGTACTTC,CASTPGQGYEQYF
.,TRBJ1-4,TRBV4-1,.,TGCGCCAGCAGCCAAGTCCTCAGTGCAACTAATGAAAAACTGTTTTTT,CASSQVLSATNEKLFF
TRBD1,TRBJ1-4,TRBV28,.,TGTGCCAGCAGCCCCCGGAGGGACAGGGGAAGGCCTAATGAAAAACTGTTTTTT,CASSPRRDRGRPNEKLFF
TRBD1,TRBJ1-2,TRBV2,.,TGTGCCAGCAGCTCCGGACAGGGGGCTTACTATGGCTACACCTTC,CASSSGQGAYYGYTF
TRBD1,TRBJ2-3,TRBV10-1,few,TGCGCCAGCAGTGAGTCTGGACAGGGGCAGTATTTT,CASSESGQGQYF
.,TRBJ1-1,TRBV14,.,TGTGCCAGCAGCCAAGATCGTATCAAGGCTTTCTTT,CASSQDRIKAFF
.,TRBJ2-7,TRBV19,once,TGTGCCAGTAGTAAAGGGTCGAGGGAGCAGTACTTC,CASSKGSREQYF
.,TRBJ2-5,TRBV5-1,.,TGCGCCAGCAGCTTGCCTCAGGGGTACCAAGAGACCCAGTACTTC,CASSLPQGYQETQYF
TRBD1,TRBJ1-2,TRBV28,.,TGTGCCAGCAGTGGGAAAGGGGGCATCTATGGCTACACCTTC,CASSGKGGIYGYTF
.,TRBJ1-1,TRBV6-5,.,TGTGCCAGCAGTTACGGAGGGAACACTGAAGCTTTCTTT,CASSYGGNTEAFF
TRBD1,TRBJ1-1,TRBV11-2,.,TGTGCCAGCAGCGTACAACAGGGGAGGACTGAAGCTTTCTTT,CASSVQQGRTEAFF
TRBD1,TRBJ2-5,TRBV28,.,TGTGCCAGCGATGACAGGGGGAGAGGCGAGACCCAGTACTTC,CASDDRGRGETQYF
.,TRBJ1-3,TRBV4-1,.,TGCGCCAGCAGCCAAGATGGGCAGCCAAGGGCTGGAAACACCATATATTTT,CASSQDGQPRAGNTIYF
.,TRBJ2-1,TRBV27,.,TGTGCCAGCGGAGGACAGAATAGCAATGAGCAGTTCTTC,CASGGQNSNEQFF
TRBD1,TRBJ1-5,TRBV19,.,TGTGCCAGTAGTAAGGAGACAGGGCGGCAGCCCCAGCATTTT,CASSKETGRQPQHF
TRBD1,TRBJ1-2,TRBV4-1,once,TGCGCCAGCAGCCAAGATGGACAGGGAGATGGCTACACCTTC,CASSQDGQGDGYTF
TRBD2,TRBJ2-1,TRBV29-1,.,TGCAGCGTTGGGTTTAAGCTAGCGGGAGGGCCCGGTGAGCAGTTCTTC,CSVGFKLAGGPGEQFF
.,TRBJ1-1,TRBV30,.,TGTGCCTGGAGTGTACAACTGGGGGCGAACACTGAAGCTTTCTTT,CAWSVQLGANTEAFF
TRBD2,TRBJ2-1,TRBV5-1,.,TGCGCCAGCAGCTTCAGCGGGAAGTTCGATGAGCAGTTCTTC,CASSFSGKFDEQFF
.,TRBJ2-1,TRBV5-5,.,TGTGCCAGCAGTCCCAGGGCTACTACGTCCTACAATGAGCAGTTCTTC,CASSPRATTSYNEQFF
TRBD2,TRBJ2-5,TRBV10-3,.,TGTGCCATCCGTAGCGGGGAGGGGCAAGAGACCCAGTACTTC,CAIRSGEGQETQYF
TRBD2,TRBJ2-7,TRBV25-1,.,TGTGCCAGCAGTGAATTCGGGAGGGGCTCCTACGAGCAGTACTTC,CASSEFGRGSYEQYF
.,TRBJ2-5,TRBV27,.,TGTGCCAGCAGTTCGTACGCGGCTGGTACGAAGGAGACCCAGTACTTC,CASSSYAAGTKETQYF
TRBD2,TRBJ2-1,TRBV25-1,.,TGTGCCAGCAGGGGACTAGCGGAAGCCAATGAGCAGTTCTTC,CASRGLAEANEQFF
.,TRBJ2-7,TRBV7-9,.,TGTGCCAGCAGCTTAGCGGGTACCTACGAGCAGTACTTC,CASSLAGTYEQYF
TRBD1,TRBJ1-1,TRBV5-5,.,TGTGCCAGCAGATCCCCGACAGGGGGTATGAACACTGAAGCTTTCTTT,CASRSPTGGMNTEAFF
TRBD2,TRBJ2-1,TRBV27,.,TGTGCCAGCAGTAGGATAGCGGGAGGGTCGAGCTCCTACAATGAGCAGTTCTTC,CASSRIAGGSSSYNEQFF
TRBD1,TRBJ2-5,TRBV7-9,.,TGTGCCAGCAGCCCCACGGGACAGGGAGGCGAGACCCAGTACTTC,CASSPTGQGGETQYF